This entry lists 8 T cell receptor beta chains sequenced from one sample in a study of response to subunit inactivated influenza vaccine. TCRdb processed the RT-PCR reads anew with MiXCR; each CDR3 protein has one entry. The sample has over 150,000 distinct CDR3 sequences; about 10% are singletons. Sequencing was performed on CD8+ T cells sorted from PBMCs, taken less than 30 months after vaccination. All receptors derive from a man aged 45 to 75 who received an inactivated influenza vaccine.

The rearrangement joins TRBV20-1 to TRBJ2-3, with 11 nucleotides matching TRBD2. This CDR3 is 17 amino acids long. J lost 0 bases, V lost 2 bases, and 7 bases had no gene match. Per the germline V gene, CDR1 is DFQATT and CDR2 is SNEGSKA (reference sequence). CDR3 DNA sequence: TGCAGTGCTAGAAAGTCGGGGACTAGCGGTAGCACAGATACGCAGTATTTT. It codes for CSARKSGTSGSTDTQYF.

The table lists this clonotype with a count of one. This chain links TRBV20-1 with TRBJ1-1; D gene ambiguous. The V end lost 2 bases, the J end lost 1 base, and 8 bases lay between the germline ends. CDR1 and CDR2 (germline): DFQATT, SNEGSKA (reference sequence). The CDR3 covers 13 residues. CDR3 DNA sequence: TGCAGTGCTAGAAGATGGGAGAACACTGAAGCTTTCTTT. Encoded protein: CSARRWENTEAFF.

The CDR3 DNA follows: TGTGCCAGCAAACAGACAGGGGACGGCTACAATGAGCAGTTCTTC. Protein sequence: CASKQTGDGYNEQFF. The genes are TRBV4-2 and TRBJ2-1; 8 nucleotides agree with TRBD1. The CDR3 spans 15 residues. Germline CDR1 and CDR2: LGHNA and YNFKEQ. V dropped 7 bases and J dropped 3; count of bases not matched to a gene: 8.

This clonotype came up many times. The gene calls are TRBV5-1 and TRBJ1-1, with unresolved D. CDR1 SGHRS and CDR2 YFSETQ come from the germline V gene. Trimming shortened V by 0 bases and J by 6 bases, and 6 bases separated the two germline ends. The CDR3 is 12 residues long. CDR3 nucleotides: TGCGCCAGCAGCTTGGTCCCGGCTGAAGCTTTCTTT. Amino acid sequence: CASSLVPAEAFF.

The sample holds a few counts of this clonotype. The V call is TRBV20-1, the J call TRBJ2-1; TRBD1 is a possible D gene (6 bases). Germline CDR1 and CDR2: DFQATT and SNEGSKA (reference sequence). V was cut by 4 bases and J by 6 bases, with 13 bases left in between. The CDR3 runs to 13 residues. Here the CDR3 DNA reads TGCAGTGCTATTTTCCGGGACATCAATGAGCAGTTCTTC. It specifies CSAIFRDINEQFF.

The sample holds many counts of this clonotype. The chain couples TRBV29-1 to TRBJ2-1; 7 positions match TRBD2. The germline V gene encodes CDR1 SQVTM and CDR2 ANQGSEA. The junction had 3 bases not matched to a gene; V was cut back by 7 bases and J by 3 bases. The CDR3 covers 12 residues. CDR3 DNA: TGCAGCGCCGGGGACTACTACAATGAGCAGTTCTTC. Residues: CSAGDYYNEQFF.

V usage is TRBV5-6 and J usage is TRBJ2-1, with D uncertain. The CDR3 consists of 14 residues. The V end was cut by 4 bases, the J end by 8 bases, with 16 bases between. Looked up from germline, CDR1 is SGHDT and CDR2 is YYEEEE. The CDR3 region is CASSPGPVCDEQFF. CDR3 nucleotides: TGTGCCAGCAGCCCCGGGCCGGTTTGCGATGAGCAGTTCTTC.

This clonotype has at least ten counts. The CDR3 DNA reads TGTGCCAGCAGGACTGGGGCAACTAATGAAAAACTGTTTTTT. It encodes CASRTGATNEKLFF. The chain recombines TRBV28 with TRBJ1-4; no definite D call. The CDR3 runs 14 residues. Germline CDR1 reads MDHEN; CDR2 reads SYDVKM. Trimming left V 6 bases short and J 0 bases short, with 8 bases between.